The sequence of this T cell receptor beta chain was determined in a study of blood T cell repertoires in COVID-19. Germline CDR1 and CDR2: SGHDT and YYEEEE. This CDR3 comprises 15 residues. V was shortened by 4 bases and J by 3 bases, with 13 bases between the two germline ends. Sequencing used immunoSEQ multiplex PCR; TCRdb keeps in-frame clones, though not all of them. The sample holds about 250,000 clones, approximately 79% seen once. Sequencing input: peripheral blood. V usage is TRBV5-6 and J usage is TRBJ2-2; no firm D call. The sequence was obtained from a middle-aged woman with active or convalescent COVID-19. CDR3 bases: TGTGCCAGCAGCACCGTCACGAGCTACACCGGGGAGCTGTTTTTT. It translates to CASSTVTSYTGELFF.